These 11 T cell receptor beta chains came from one sample sequenced in a study of blood T cell repertoires in COVID-19. Produced via immunoSEQ multiplex PCR; TCRdb's table is partial and in-frame only. The sample has roughly 24,000 clones; 82% are singletons. Sequencing was carried out using peripheral blood. The origin of the receptors is a human donor in a cohort sampled during active COVID-19.

To note about this clone: Distinct nucleotide sequences in the sample also encode this CDR3. The chain combines TRBV9 with TRBJ2-3; TRBD2 matches 10 bases. The CDR3 is 16 amino acids. Germline CDR1 is SGDLS and CDR2 is YYNGEE. The V segment lost 0 bases and the J segment 2 bases; nucleotides outside the gene matches: 3. This CDR3 is CASSVGLAGVTDTQYF. The CDR3 coding sequence is TGTGCCAGCAGCGTAGGTCTAGCGGGGGTCACAGATACGCAGTATTTT.

The rearrangement joins TRBV7-2 to TRBJ1-2; 7 bases are shared with TRBD1. From germline, CDR1 is SGHTA and CDR2 FQGNSA. The CDR3 runs 15 residues. Trimming took 1 base from V and 6 from J; bases not matched to a gene: 8. CDR3 sequence (DNA): TGTGCCAGCAGCTTAGTGCAGGGGGATCGGAATGGCTACACCTTC. Translation: CASSLVQGDRNGYTF.

The J gene is TRBJ1-2, the V gene TRBV11-2; 7 bases line up with TRBD1. V dropped 7 bases and J dropped 7; count of bases not matched to a gene: 12. Germline CDR1 reads SGHAT; CDR2 reads FQNNGV. The CDR3 covers 14 residues. CDR3 nucleotide sequence: TGTGCCAGCACCTCCGCGACGGGACAGACTGGCTACACCTTC. Translation: CASTSATGQTGYTF.

In DNA form, the CDR3 reads TGTGCCAGCAGTTCCGTCGGGGTTTCTAACTATGGCTACACCTTC. Translation gives CASSSVGVSNYGYTF. The V call is TRBV28, the J call TRBJ1-2, with D hard to call. The germline V gene has CDR1 MDHEN and CDR2 SYDVKM. V lost 4 bases, J lost 0 bases, and 12 bases lay in between. The CDR3 is 15 amino acids.

The CDR3 is CAWSVGQGASTDTQYF. The CDR3 DNA reads as TGTGCCTGGAGTGTAGGGCAGGGGGCGAGCACAGATACGCAGTATTTT. The chain is built from TRBV30 and TRBJ2-3; TRBD1 matches at 8 bases. Germline V gives CDR1 GTSNPN, CDR2 SVGIG (reference sequence). The CDR3 spans 16 residues. V lost 0 bases and J lost 0; bases outside the gene matches: 5.

The chain links TRBV7-9 to TRBJ2-1; the match to TRBD1 covers 7 bases. Germline V lookup: CDR1 SEHNR, CDR2 FQNEAQ (reference sequence). CDR3 size: 15 residues. The trim removed 5 bases at V and 3 bases at J, leaving 7 bases unmatched. CDR3 in DNA: TGTGCCAGCAGCCAGGGACAGAACCTCTACAATGAGCAGTTCTTC. Protein: CASSQGQNLYNEQFF. The whole variable domain, filled in from reference TRBV7-9 and TRBJ2-1, reads DTGVSQNPRHKITKRGQNVTFRCDPISEHNRLYWYRQTLGQGPEFLTYFQNEAQLEKSRLLSDRFSAERPKGSFSTLEIQRTEQGDSAMYLCASSQGQNLYNEQFFGPGTRLTVL.

The chain carries TRBV7-7 and TRBJ2-5; 7 bases line up with TRBD1. V was clipped by 3 bases and J by 5 bases; unmatched bases: 9. CDR1 and CDR2 (germline): SSHAT, FNYEAQ (reference sequence). The CDR3 runs to 15 residues. Written as DNA, the CDR3 is TGTGCCAGCAGCTTTGACAGGGTCGACGTTGAGACCCAGTACTTC. Protein: CASSFDRVDVETQYF.

The V gene is TRBV5-1, the J gene TRBJ2-7; D may be TRBD2 (7 bases). The length of the CDR3 is 14 residues. V lost 6 bases and J 2 bases, leaving 15 bases between the germline ends. Germline V gene sequence: CDR1 SGHRS, CDR2 YFSETQ. Here the CDR3 DNA reads TGCGCCAGCAAATTGGGGGGGGCAACCTACGAGCAGTACTTC. Translating gives CASKLGGATYEQYF.

The gene calls are TRBV20-1 and TRBJ2-7; TRBD2 matches at 8 bases. This CDR3 has 13 amino acids. J was trimmed by 6 bases and V by 3 bases; bases with no gene match: 7. CDR1 and CDR2 (germline): DFQATT, SNEGSKA (reference sequence). CDR3 protein: CSASQAGVSEQYF. The DNA of the CDR3 is TGCAGTGCTAGTCAAGCGGGAGTAAGCGAGCAGTACTTC.

The chain is built from TRBV7-2 and TRBJ1-1, with a weak D call TRBD1 (6 bases). Trimming took off 5 bases at V and 1 base at J, with 11 bases between the two ends. This CDR3 contains 14 residues. CDR1 is SGHTA, CDR2 FQGNSA, per germline. The CDR3 sequence: CASSRDNWNTEAFF. The CDR3, as DNA: TGTGCCAGCAGCCGGGACAACTGGAACACTGAAGCTTTCTTT.

This clone was seen only a few times. The chain combines TRBV5-4 with TRBJ2-7, with 8 bases identical to TRBD2. With 1 base clipped from V and 6 bases from J, the junction kept 3 bases outside the gene matches. Germline V lookup: CDR1 SGHNT, CDR2 YYREEE (reference sequence). This CDR3 is built from 13 residues. The CDR3 reads CASSLYTSGEQYF. DNA of the CDR3: TGTGCCAGCAGCTTGTACACTAGCGGCGAGCAGTACTTC.